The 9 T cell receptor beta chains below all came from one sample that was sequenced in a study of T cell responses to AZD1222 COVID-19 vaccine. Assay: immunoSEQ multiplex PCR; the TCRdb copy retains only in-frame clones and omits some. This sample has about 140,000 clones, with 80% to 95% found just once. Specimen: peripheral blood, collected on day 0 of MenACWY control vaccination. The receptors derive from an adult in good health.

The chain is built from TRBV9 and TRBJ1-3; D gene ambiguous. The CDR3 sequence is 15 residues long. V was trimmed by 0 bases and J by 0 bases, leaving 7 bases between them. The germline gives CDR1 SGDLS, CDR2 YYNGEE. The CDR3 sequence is CASSVEENSGNTIYF. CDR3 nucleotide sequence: TGTGCCAGCAGCGTAGAGGAGAACTCTGGAAACACCATATATTTT. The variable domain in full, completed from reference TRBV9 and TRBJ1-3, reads DSGVTQTPKHLITATGQRVTLRCSPRSGDLSVYWYQQSLDQGLQFLIQYYNGEERAKGNILERFSAQQFPDLHSELNLSSLELGDSALYFCASSVEENSGNTIYFGEGSWLTVV.

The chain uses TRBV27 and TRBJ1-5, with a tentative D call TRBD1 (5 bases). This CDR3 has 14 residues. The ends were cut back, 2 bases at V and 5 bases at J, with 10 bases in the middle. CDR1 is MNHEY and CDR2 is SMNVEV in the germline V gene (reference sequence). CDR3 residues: CASSLVLGDQPQHF. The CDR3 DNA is TGTGCCAGCAGTTTAGTTTTGGGGGATCAGCCCCAGCATTTT.

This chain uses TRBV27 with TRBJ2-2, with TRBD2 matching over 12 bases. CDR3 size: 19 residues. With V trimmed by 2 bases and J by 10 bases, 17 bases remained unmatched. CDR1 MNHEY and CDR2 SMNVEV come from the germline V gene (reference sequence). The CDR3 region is CASSLPRLAGGPRNEELFF. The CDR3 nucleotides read TGTGCCAGCAGTTTACCCCGGCTAGCGGGGGGGCCTCGTAATGAGGAGCTGTTTTTT.

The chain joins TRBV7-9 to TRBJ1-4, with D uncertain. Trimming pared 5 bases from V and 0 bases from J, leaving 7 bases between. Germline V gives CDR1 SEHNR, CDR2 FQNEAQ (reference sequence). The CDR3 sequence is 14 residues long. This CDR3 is CASSHGATNEKLFF. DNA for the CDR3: TGTGCCAGCAGCCACGGTGCAACTAATGAAAAACTGTTTTTT.

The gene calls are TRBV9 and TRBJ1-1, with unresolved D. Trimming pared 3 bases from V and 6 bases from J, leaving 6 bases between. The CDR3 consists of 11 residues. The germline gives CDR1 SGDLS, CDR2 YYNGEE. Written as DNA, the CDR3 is TGTGCCAGCAGCGCTACCTCTGAAGCTTTCTTT. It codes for CASSATSEAFF.

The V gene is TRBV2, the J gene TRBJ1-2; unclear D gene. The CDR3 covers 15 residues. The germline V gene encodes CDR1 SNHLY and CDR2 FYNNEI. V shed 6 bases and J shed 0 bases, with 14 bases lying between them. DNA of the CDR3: TGTGCCAGCAGAGCGAGGGCCTCCACTAACTATGGCTACACCTTC. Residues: CASRARASTNYGYTF.

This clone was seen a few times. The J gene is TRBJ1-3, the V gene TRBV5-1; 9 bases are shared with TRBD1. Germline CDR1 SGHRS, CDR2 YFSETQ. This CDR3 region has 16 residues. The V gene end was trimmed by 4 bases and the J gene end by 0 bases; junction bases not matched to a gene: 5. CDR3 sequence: CASSPGQGPSGNTIYF. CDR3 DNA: TGCGCCAGCAGCCCAGGACAGGGGCCCTCTGGAAACACCATATATTTT.

The CDR3 loop is CASRDPVNYGYTF. The CDR3 DNA sequence: TGTGCCAGCAGAGATCCGGTCAACTATGGCTACACCTTC. J is TRBJ1-2 and V is TRBV2; the D is unclear. The V end lost 6 bases, the J end lost 2 bases, and 10 bases lay between the germline ends. The germline gives CDR1 SNHLY, CDR2 FYNNEI. This CDR3 has 13 amino acids.

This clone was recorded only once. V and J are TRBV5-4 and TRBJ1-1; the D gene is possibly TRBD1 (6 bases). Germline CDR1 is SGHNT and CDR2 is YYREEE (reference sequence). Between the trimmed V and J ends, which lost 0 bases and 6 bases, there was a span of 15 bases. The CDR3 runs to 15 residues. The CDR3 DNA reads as TGTGCCAGCAGCTTGGAAACAGGGAACATACCTGAAGCTTTCTTT. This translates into CASSLETGNIPEAFF.